These 4 T cell receptor beta chains originate from one sample sequenced in a study of monozygotic twins with inflammatory bowel disease. No DNA is given; TCRdb re-called the 5' RACE reads and lists each CDR3 protein once. The sample totals under 150,000 distinct CDR3 sequences. Sample: blood. The receptors originated from a human donor with ulcerative colitis or Crohn's disease, or a healthy co-twin of an affected twin (not recorded which).

The rearrangement uses TRBV10-3 and TRBJ2-4; as DNA is missing, the TRBD1 call by TCRdb cannot be tested. CDR3 size: 15 residues. Germline lookup yields CDR1 ENHRY and CDR2 SYGVKD. CDR3 loop: CAISESLQGFNIQYF.

The CDR3 protein is CASSPRGTAIQPQHF. The rearrangement joins TRBV7-2 to TRBJ1-5; TCRdb reports TRBD1, a call that lacks DNA to check it against. This CDR3 has 15 amino acids. Germline loops: CDR1 SGHTA, CDR2 FQGNSA.

J is TRBJ2-2 and V is TRBV19; TCRdb selects TRBD2, and the lack of DNA leaves this call unchecked. The germline CDR1 and CDR2 sequences are LNHDA and SQIVND (reference sequence). The CDR3 has 16 residues. The CDR3 loop reads CASSTGTSGRTGELFF.

This chain joins TRBV20-1 and TRBJ2-7. Germline assignment: CDR1 DFQATT and CDR2 SNEGSKA (reference sequence). This CDR3 has 14 residues. CDR3 amino acids: CSARDQRLFYEQYF.